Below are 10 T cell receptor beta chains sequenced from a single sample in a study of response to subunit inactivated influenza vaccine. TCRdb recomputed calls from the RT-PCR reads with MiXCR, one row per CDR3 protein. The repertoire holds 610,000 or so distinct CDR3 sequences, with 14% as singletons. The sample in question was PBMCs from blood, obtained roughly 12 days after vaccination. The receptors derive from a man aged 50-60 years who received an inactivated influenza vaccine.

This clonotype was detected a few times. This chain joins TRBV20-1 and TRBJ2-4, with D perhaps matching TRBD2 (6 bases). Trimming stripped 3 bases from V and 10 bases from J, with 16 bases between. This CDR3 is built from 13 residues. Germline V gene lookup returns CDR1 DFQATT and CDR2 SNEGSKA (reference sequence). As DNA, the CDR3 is TGCAGTGCTAGCCCGTCCACCGGGGGTATTCAGTACTTC. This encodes CSASPSTGGIQYF.

This CDR3 reads CASSQEAGISTGELFF. CDR3 bases: TGCGCCAGCAGCCAAGAAGCGGGAATAAGCACCGGGGAGCTGTTTTTT. The rearrangement links TRBV4-1 to TRBJ2-2; 7 nucleotides align to TRBD2. Germline V gene data show CDR1 as MGHRA and CDR2 as YSYEKL. CDR3 length equals 16 residues. V lost 0 bases to trimming and J lost 4 bases; unmatched junction nucleotides: 5.

The CDR3 DNA is TGTGCCAGCAGTTCCGGCACCCAGGGGGCAAGATACGGCTACACCTTC. It specifies CASSSGTQGARYGYTF. This chain joins TRBV12-3 or TRBV12-4 and TRBJ1-2, with 8 bases fitting TRBD1. With 4 bases clipped from V and 8 bases from J, the junction kept 15 bases outside the gene matches. The CDR3 loop spans 16 amino acids.

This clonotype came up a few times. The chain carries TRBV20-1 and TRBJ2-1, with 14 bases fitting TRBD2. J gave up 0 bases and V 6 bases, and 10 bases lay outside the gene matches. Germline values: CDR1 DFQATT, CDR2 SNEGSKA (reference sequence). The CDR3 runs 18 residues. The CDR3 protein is CSALTSGGETNSYNEQFF. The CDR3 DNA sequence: TGCAGTGCCTTGACTAGCGGGGGGGAAACCAACTCCTACAATGAGCAGTTCTTC.

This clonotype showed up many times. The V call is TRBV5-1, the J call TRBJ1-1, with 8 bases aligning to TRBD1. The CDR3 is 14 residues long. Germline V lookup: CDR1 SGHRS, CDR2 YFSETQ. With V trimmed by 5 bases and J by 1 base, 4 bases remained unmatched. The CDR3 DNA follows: TGCGCCAGCAGTTCTGGACAGGGGAACACTGAAGCTTTCTTT. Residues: CASSSGQGNTEAFF.

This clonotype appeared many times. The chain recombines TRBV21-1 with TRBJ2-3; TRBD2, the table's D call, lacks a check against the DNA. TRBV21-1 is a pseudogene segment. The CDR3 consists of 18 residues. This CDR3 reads CASSGPHVAGGLEDTQYF. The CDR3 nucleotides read TGTGCCAGCAGCGGACCCCATGTAGCGGGGGGGCTTGAAGATACGCAGTATTTT.

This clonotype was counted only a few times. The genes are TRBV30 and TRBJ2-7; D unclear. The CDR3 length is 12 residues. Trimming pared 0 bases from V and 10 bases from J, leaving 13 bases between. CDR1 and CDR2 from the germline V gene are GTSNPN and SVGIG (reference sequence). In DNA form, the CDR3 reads TGTGCCTGGAGTGTAGCGTCGGCGATCCAGTACTTC. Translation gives CAWSVASAIQYF. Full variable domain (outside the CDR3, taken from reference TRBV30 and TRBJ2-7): SQTIHQWPATLVQPVGSPLSLECTVEGTSNPNLYWYRQAAGRGLQLLFYSVGIGQISSEVPQNLSASRPQDRQFILSSKKLLLSDSGFYLCAWSVASAIQYFGPGTRLTVT.

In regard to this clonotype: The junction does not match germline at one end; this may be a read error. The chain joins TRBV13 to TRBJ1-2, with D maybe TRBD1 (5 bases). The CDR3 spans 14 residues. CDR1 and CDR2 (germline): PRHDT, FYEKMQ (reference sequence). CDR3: CASSVGADNYGYTF. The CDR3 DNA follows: TGTGCCAGCAGCGTAGGGGCTGATAACTATGGCTACACCTTC.

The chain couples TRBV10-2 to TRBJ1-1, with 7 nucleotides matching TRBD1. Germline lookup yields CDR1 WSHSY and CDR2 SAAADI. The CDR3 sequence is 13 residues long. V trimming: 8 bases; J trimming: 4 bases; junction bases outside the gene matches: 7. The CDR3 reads CASARQGVTEAFF. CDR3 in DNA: TGCGCCAGCGCCAGACAGGGTGTCACTGAAGCTTTCTTT.

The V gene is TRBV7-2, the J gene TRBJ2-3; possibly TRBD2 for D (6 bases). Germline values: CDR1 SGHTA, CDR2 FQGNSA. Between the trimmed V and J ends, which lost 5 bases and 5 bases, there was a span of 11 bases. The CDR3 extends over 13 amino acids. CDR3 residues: CASSTRGRDTQYF. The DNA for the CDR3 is TGTGCCAGCAGCACACGGGGGAGAGATACGCAGTATTTT.